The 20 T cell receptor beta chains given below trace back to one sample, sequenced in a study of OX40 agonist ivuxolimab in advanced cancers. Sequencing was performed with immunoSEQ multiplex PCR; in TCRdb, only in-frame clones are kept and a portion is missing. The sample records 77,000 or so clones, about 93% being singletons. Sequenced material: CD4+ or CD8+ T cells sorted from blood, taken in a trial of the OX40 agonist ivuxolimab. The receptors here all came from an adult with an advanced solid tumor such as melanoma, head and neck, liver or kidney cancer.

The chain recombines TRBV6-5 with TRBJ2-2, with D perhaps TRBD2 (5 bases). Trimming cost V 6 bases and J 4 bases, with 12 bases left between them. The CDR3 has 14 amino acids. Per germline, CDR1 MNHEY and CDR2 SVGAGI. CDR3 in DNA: TGTGCCAGCAGGGACTCTCGCTTCACCGGGGAGCTGTTTTTT. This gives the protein CASRDSRFTGELFF.

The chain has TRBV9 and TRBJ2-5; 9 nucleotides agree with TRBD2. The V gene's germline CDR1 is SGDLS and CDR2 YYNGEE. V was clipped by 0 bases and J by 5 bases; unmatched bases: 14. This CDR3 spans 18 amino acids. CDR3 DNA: TGTGCCAGCAGCGTAGGGAGTACGGGCGGGGGGGCCGACGAGACCCAGTACTTC. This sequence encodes CASSVGSTGGGADETQYF.

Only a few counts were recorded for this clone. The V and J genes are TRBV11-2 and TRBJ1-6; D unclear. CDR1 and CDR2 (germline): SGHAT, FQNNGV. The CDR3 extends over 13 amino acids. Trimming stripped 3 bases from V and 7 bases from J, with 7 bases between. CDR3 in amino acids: CASSLDGNSPLHF. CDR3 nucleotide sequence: TGTGCCAGCAGCTTGGACGGGAATTCACCCCTCCACTTT.

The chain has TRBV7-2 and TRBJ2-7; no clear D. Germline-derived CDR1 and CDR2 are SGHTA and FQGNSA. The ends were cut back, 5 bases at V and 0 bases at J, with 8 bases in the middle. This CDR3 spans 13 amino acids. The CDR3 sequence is CASSPSHSYEQYF. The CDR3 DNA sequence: TGTGCCAGCAGCCCTAGTCACTCCTACGAGCAGTACTTC.

CDR3 sequence: CASSSYTGGTNEKLFF. In nucleotides, the CDR3 is TGTGCCAGCAGCTCCTACACAGGGGGGACTAATGAAAAACTGTTTTTT. The chain combines TRBV5-4 with TRBJ1-4; 8 bases are shared with TRBD1. The CDR3 is made up of 16 amino acids. Germline assignment: CDR1 SGHNT and CDR2 YYREEE (reference sequence). With V trimmed by 3 bases and J by 2 bases, 6 bases remained unmatched.

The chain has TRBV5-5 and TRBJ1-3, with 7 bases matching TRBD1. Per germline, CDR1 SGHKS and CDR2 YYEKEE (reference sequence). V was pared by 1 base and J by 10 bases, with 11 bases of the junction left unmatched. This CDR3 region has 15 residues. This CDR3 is CASSLNSIRQGTIYF. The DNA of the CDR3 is TGTGCCAGCAGCTTGAATTCGATAAGACAGGGAACCATATATTTT.

The DNA for the CDR3 is TGTGCCAGCAGCCTAGGGGGTTCCTCTGGGGCCAACGTCCTGACTTTC. This translates into CASSLGGSSGANVLTF. The gene calls are TRBV5-4 and TRBJ2-6, with TRBD1 as a possible D gene (6 bases). Trimming removed 4 bases from V and 0 bases from J, with 11 bases in between. The CDR3 is made up of 16 amino acids. Germline-derived CDR1 and CDR2 are SGHNT and YYREEE (reference sequence). Full variable domain (missing parts from reference TRBV5-4 and TRBJ2-6): ETGVTQSPTHLIKTRGQQVTLRCSSQSGHNTVSWYQQALGQGPQFIFQYYREEENGRGNFPPRFSGLQFPNYSSELNVNALELDDSALYLCASSLGGSSGANVLTFGAGSRLTVL.

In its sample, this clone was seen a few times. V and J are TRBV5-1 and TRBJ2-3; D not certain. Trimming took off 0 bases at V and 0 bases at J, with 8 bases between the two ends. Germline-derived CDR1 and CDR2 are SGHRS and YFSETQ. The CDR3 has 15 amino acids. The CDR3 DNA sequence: TGCGCCAGCAGCTTGGCGTTGAGAAGCACAGATACGCAGTATTTT. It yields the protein CASSLALRSTDTQYF.

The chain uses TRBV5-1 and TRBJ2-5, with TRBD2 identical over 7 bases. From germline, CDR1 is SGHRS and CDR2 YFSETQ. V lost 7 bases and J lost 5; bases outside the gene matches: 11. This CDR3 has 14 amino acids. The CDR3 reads CASRLAGVRETQYF. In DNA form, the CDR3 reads TGCGCCAGCCGCCTGGCGGGGGTTCGGGAGACCCAGTACTTC.

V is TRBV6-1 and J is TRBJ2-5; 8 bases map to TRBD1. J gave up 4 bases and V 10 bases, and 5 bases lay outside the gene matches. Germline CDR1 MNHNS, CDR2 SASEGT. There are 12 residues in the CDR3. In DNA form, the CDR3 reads TGTGCCACAGACAGGGGAGGAGAGACCCAGTACTTC. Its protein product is CATDRGGETQYF.

Written as DNA, the CDR3 is TGTGCCAGCAGAGCCAACACTGAAGCTTTCTTT. The encoded protein is CASRANTEAFF. The rearrangement uses TRBV6-5 and TRBJ1-1, with no clear D. The germline CDR1 and CDR2 sequences are MNHEY and SVGAGI. V gave up 6 bases and J gave up 2 bases, with 4 bases separating them. The CDR3 is made up of 11 amino acids.

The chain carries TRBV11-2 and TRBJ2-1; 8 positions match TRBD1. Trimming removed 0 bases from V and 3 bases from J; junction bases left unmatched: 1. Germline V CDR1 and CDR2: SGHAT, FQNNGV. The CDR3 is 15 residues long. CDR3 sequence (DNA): TGTGCCAGCAGCTTAGACGGGACAGGCTACAATGAGCAGTTCTTC. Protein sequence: CASSLDGTGYNEQFF.

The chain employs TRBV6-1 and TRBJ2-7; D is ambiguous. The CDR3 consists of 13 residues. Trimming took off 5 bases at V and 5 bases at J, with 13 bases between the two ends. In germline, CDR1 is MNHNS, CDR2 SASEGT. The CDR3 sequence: CASSSPGRDEQYF. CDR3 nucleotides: TGTGCCAGCAGTTCACCGGGTCGAGACGAGCAGTACTTC.

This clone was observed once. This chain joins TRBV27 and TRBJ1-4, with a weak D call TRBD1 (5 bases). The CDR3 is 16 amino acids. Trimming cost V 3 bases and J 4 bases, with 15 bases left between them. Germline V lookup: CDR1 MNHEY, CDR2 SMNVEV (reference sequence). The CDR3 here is CASSFPGGPINEKLFF. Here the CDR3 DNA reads TGTGCCAGCAGTTTTCCGGGGGGACCGATTAATGAAAAACTGTTTTTT.

The DNA for the CDR3 is TGTGCCAGTAGCCCGGGACAGGGGAACTATGGCTACACCTTC. This gives the protein CASSPGQGNYGYTF. The chain has TRBV19 and TRBJ1-2, with 10 bases that match TRBD1. This CDR3 is built from 14 residues. Losses at the gene ends were 6 bases for V and 2 bases for J; bases not matched to a gene: 3. Germline V lookup: CDR1 LNHDA, CDR2 SQIVND (reference sequence).

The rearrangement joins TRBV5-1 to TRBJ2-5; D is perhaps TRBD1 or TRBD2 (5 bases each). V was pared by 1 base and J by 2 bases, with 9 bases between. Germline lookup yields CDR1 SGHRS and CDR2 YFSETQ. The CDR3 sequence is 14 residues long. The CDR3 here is CASSLMGEQETQYF. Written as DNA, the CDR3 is TGCGCCAGCAGCTTGATGGGGGAGCAAGAGACCCAGTACTTC.

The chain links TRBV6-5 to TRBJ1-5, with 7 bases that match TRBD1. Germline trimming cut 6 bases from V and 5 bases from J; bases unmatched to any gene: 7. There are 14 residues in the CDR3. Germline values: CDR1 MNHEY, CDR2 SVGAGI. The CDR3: CASRATGEDQPQHF. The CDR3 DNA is TGTGCCAGCAGGGCCACAGGGGAAGATCAGCCCCAGCATTTT.

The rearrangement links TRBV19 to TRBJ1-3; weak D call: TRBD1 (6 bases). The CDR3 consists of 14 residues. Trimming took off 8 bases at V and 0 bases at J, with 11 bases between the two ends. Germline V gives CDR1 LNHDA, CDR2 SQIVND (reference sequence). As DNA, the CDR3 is TGTGCCAGTGCCAGGGGTAGCTCTGGAAACACCATATATTTT. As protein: CASARGSSGNTIYF.

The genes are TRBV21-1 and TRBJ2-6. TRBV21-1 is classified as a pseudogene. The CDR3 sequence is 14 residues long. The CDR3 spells CASSKEPGANVLTF. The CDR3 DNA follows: TGTGCCAGCAGCAAAGAACCTGGGGCCAACGTCCTGACTTTC.

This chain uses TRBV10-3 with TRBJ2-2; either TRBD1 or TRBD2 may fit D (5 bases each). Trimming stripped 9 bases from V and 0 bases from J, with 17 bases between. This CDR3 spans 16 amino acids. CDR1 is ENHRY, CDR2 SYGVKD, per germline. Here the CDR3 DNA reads TGTGCCATTTCCGGGACCCCATCCGCGAACACCGGGGAGCTGTTTTTT. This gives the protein CAISGTPSANTGELFF.